Each of the 5 T cell receptor beta chains below was sequenced from the same sample in a study of T cells in Graves' hyperthyroidism and ophthalmopathy. Researchers took RNA transcripts and amplified the TCR beta CDR3 regions from them. Primed by the HTBI set, a first-round RT-PCR was run on the TCR CDR3. TCRdb re-analysed the multiplex PCR reads in MiXCR, keeping a single row per CDR3 protein. In the table there are approximately 250,000 distinct CDR3 sequences, roughly a quarter of which are singletons. The material sequenced was blood. The receptors shown here come from a woman aged 40 to 49 with Graves' ophthalmopathy.

This clonotype has at least ten counts. The rearrangement uses TRBV7-6 and TRBJ1-1; D gene uncertain. Deletions cut 5 bases from V and 1 base from J, with 14 bases between. Germline values: CDR1 SGHVS, CDR2 FNYEAQ. The CDR3 has 15 amino acids. The CDR3 sequence is CASSLSPGKNTEAFF. CDR3 nucleotide sequence: TGTGCCAGCAGCCTGAGTCCGGGGAAGAACACTGAAGCTTTCTTT.

This clonotype was observed at least ten times. The chain has TRBV27 and TRBJ2-7; D gene ambiguous. The V end lost 0 bases, the J end lost 0 bases, and 6 bases lay between the germline ends. The CDR3 extends over 14 amino acids. CDR1 is MNHEY and CDR2 is SMNVEV in the germline V gene (reference sequence). Here the CDR3 reads CASSLSATSYEQYF. The CDR3 bases are TGTGCCAGCAGTTTATCGGCCACCTCCTACGAGCAGTACTTC.

V and J are TRBV7-3 and TRBJ2-3; no clear D gene. Germline CDR1 is SGHTA and CDR2 is FQGTGA. The V end lost 2 bases, the J end lost 2 bases, and 8 bases lay between the germline ends. The CDR3 contains 14 residues. The CDR3 sequence is CASSLELTTDTQYF. The CDR3 nucleotides are TGTGCCAGCAGCTTAGAGCTCACCACAGATACGCAGTATTTT. The full variable domain, its missing parts supplied by reference TRBV7-3 and TRBJ2-3, is GAGVSQTPSNKVTEKGKYVELRCDPISGHTALYWYRQSLGQGPEFLIYFQGTGAADDSGLPNDRFFAVRPEGSVSTLKIQRTERGDSAVYLCASSLELTTDTQYFGPGTRLTVL.

A word on this clonotype: The junction and the germline gene differ at one end; a read error may be behind it. The chain couples TRBV2 to TRBJ2-7; D is unresolved. The CDR3 totals 12 residues. Germline V lookup: CDR1 SNHLY, CDR2 FYNNEI. For the CDR3, the DNA is TGCGCCAGCAGCTTTGTTGGGAACGAGCAGTACTTC. As protein: CASSFVGNEQYF.

This clonotype was detected many times. The J gene is TRBJ1-1, the V gene TRBV4-1; 7 bases align to TRBD1. CDR1 and CDR2 from the germline V gene are MGHRA and YSYEKL. The CDR3 loop spans 15 amino acids. V was clipped by 2 bases and J by 5 bases; unmatched bases: 8. Here the CDR3 reads CASSQPTGRRTEAFF. DNA of the CDR3: TGCGCCAGCAGCCAACCGACAGGGCGTCGAACTGAAGCTTTCTTT.